Sequencing of this TCR beta chain was carried out in a study of CD8 T cells in ankylosing spondylitis. Study results and limitations: With a CD8+ phenotype, disease-linked clones were relatively rare in peripheral blood. Disease-linked clones reportedly showed significant enrichment in matched ankylosing spondylitis synovial fluid. Among TCR beta sequences, a motif of eight highly homologous variants appeared characteristic of ankylosing spondylitis blood.

At least ten counts were recorded for this clonotype. Its antigen is not identified. TCRdb re-called the 5' RACE reads with MiXCR, one entry per CDR3 protein. The data contain some 38,000 distinct CDR3 sequences, about 9.3% of them singletons. CDR1 and CDR2 (germline): MDHEN, SYDVKM. With 6 bases removed from V and 0 bases from J, the gap between germline ends came to 12 bases. CDR3 length: 16 amino acids. The sequence was obtained from a male donor with ankylosing spondylitis or in good health (not recorded which). The chain employs TRBV28 and TRBJ2-6, with D unclear. The sequencing input was blood, either unsorted or a sorted T cell fraction (not recorded which). Written as DNA, the CDR3 is TGTGCCAGCAGATCCGGAGCCCGCTCTGGGGCCAACGTCCTGACTTTC. This translates into CASRSGARSGANVLTF.